The 27 T cell receptor beta chains presented below share a single source sample, sequenced in a study of blood T cell repertoires in COVID-19. Generated by immunoSEQ multiplex PCR, the TCRdb table keeps only in-frame clones and is missing some. The sample has approximately 300,000 clones, roughly 90% seen once; the top ten hold around 6.6%. The sequencing sample was made of peripheral blood. Source of these receptors: a man between 18 and 29 years old who had recovered from COVID-19.

The chain has TRBV12-5 and TRBJ2-7; 7 bases align to TRBD2. The germline V gene encodes CDR1 LGHNT and CDR2 FRNRAP. J was trimmed by 5 bases and V by 1 base; bases with no gene match: 17. The CDR3 loop spans 18 amino acids. DNA for the CDR3: TGTGCTAGTGGTTTGGGCCGGGTGTTAGGGGAGGGCCGTGACGAGCAGTACTTC. Protein: CASGLGRVLGEGRDEQYF.

This sequence joins TRBV21-1 and TRBJ1-1. TRBV21-1 is labeled a pseudogene. This CDR3 region has 13 residues. This CDR3 is CASSKVRDSEAFF. The CDR3 DNA sequence: TGTGCCAGCAGCAAAGTTAGGGACTCTGAAGCTTTCTTT.

The genes are TRBV6-5 and TRBJ1-2, with TRBD1 identical over 8 bases. The CDR3 is 14 amino acids. J was trimmed by 6 bases and V by 5 bases; bases with no gene match: 8. Per the germline V gene, CDR1 is MNHEY and CDR2 is SVGAGI. CDR3 sequence: CASSINQGADGYTF. The CDR3 DNA reads as TGTGCCAGCAGTATAAACCAGGGGGCGGATGGCTACACCTTC.

This clone was observed a single time. The rearrangement links TRBV12-3 or TRBV12-4 to TRBJ2-7; perhaps TRBD1 as D (6 bases). The CDR3 loop spans 13 amino acids. Trimming removed 3 bases from V and 4 bases from J, with 10 bases in between. CDR3 loop: CASSLTGRYEQYF. DNA for the CDR3: TGTGCCAGCAGTTTGACAGGAAGGTACGAGCAGTACTTC.

A word on this clone: Germline and junction disagree at one end, which may indicate a read error. The chain employs TRBV10-3 and TRBJ1-1, with 10 nucleotides matching TRBD1. The germline V gene has CDR1 ENHRY and CDR2 SYGVKD. The CDR3 consists of 15 residues. Here the CDR3 reads CATHGWGQGNAEAFF. The CDR3 region has the DNA TGTGCCACCCATGGCTGGGGACAGGGGAACGCTGAAGCTTTCTTT.

The chain combines TRBV18 with TRBJ2-5; D might be TRBD1 (7 bases). The CDR3 has 14 amino acids. V was cut by 2 bases and J by 4 bases, with 11 bases left in between. Per germline, CDR1 KGHSH and CDR2 LQKENI. The CDR3, as DNA: TGTGCCAGCTCACCAGGAGGGGGCGGAGAGACCCAGTACTTC. It specifies CASSPGGGGETQYF.

Written as DNA, the CDR3 is TGTGCCAGCAGCCCTAGCGGGCGGATGTACAATGAGCAGTTCTTC. Translating gives CASSPSGRMYNEQFF. The chain has TRBV9 and TRBJ2-1; 8 bases line up with TRBD2. Germline CDR1 SGDLS, CDR2 YYNGEE. The CDR3 extends over 15 amino acids. Trimming took 4 bases from V and 4 from J; bases not matched to a gene: 7.

The chain carries TRBV12-3 or TRBV12-4 and TRBJ1-2; TRBD1 matches 10 bases. V lost 5 bases, J lost 6 bases, and 3 bases stayed unmatched. This CDR3 has 13 residues. The chain's CDR3 is CASSRQGADGYTF. The CDR3 DNA follows: TGTGCCAGCAGTCGACAGGGGGCTGATGGCTACACCTTC.

V is TRBV11-2 and J is TRBJ2-7, with TRBD2 matching over 11 bases. Germline values: CDR1 SGHAT, CDR2 FQNNGV. The CDR3 contains 14 residues. V trimming: 5 bases; J trimming: 4 bases; junction bases outside the gene matches: 4. CDR3 DNA: TGTGCCAGCAGCCTAGCGGGAGGTTTATACGAGCAGTACTTC. This encodes CASSLAGGLYEQYF.

Only a few counts were recorded for this clone. The V gene is TRBV27, the J gene TRBJ1-5, with 7 bases that match TRBD1. With 7 bases clipped from V and 0 bases from J, the junction kept 9 bases outside the gene matches. The CDR3 length is 16 residues. Germline V lookup: CDR1 MNHEY, CDR2 SMNVEV (reference sequence). CDR3 residues: CASTRTGDYSNQPQHF. The CDR3 DNA reads TGTGCCAGCACCCGGACAGGTGATTATAGCAATCAGCCCCAGCATTTT.

This clone appeared once. CDR3 DNA: TGTGCCAGCAGTTACTCGACTAGCGGGAGCCCCGATACGCAGTATTTT. It is translated as CASSYSTSGSPDTQYF. The chain links TRBV6-2 or TRBV6-3 to TRBJ2-3; TRBD2 aligns across 12 bases. Germline V CDR1 and CDR2: MNHEY, SVGEGT. Trimming cost V 0 bases and J 6 bases; bases outside gene matches: 4. The CDR3 is made up of 16 amino acids.

V is TRBV3-1 (or the pseudogene TRBV3-2) and J is TRBJ2-5; TRBD2 matches 11 bases. Germline lookup yields CDR1 LGHDT and CDR2 YNNKEL (reference sequence). J gave up 5 bases and V 0 bases, and 5 bases lay outside the gene matches. The CDR3 has 16 residues. CDR3 sequence: CASSQDMGLAVETQYF. The CDR3 nucleotides are TGTGCCAGCAGCCAAGACATGGGACTAGCGGTGGAGACCCAGTACTTC.

The rearrangement links TRBV9 to TRBJ1-1, with D tentatively TRBD1 (6 bases). The CDR3 covers 17 residues. Between the trimmed V and J ends, which lost 4 bases and 3 bases, there was a span of 22 bases. Germline CDR1 and CDR2: SGDLS and YYNGEE. The CDR3 DNA sequence: TGTGCCAGCAGCCACAGAACAACAGGGAATCTGGACACTGAAGCTTTCTTT. Translated: CASSHRTTGNLDTEAFF. Full variable domain (outside the CDR3, taken from reference TRBV9 and TRBJ1-1): DSGVTQTPKHLITATGQRVTLRCSPRSGDLSVYWYQQSLDQGLQFLIQYYNGEERAKGNILERFSAQQFPDLHSELNLSSLELGDSALYFCASSHRTTGNLDTEAFFGQGTRLTVV.

The chain combines TRBV23-1 with TRBJ2-7, with 7 bases identical to TRBD1. TRBV23-1 is classed as an ORF, of uncertain function. This CDR3 comprises 15 residues. V gave up 6 bases and J gave up 2 bases; unmatched junction bases: 10. This CDR3 is CASRGVGTEAYEQYF. The DNA for the CDR3 is TGCGCCAGCAGGGGGGTAGGGACAGAAGCCTACGAGCAGTACTTC.

The V gene is TRBV13, the J gene TRBJ2-7; the match to TRBD2 covers 8 bases. The CDR3 is made up of 16 amino acids. Germline-derived CDR1 and CDR2 are PRHDT and FYEKMQ (reference sequence). The J segment lost 3 bases and the V segment lost 5 bases, leaving 12 bases of the junction unmatched. The CDR3 region has the DNA TGTGCCAGCAGCCCCGCCGGTAGCGGGATATTCTACGAGCAGTACTTC. Its protein product is CASSPAGSGIFYEQYF.

The chain recombines TRBV19 with TRBJ1-5; 7 bases map to TRBD1. CDR3 length: 14 amino acids. Trimming at V came to 3 bases and at J to 2 bases, leaving 1 base not matched to a gene. Germline CDR1 LNHDA, CDR2 SQIVND (reference sequence). CDR3 sequence reads: CASSMGTGNQPQHF. The CDR3, as DNA: TGTGCCAGTAGTATGGGGACAGGCAATCAGCCCCAGCATTTT.

The CDR3 coding sequence is TGTGCCTGGAGTGGGGTGGAGAGCTCCTACAATGAGCAGTTCTTC. It translates to CAWSGVESSYNEQFF. The rearrangement joins TRBV30 to TRBJ2-1; D gene uncertain. The V gene's germline CDR1 is GTSNPN and CDR2 SVGIG (reference sequence). The CDR3 spans 15 residues. V was pared by 1 base and J by 0 bases, with 10 bases between.

The chain joins TRBV4-3 to TRBJ2-3; D is ambiguous. V gave up 1 base and J gave up 0 bases, with 8 bases separating them. The germline gives CDR1 LGHNA, CDR2 YSLEER. CDR3 size: 15 residues. The CDR3 DNA reads TGCGCCAGCAGCCAAGGGAGTACTAGCACAGATACGCAGTATTTT. Protein sequence: CASSQGSTSTDTQYF.

The chain recombines TRBV5-1 with TRBJ2-1; 10 bases are a match to TRBD2. The CDR3 totals 18 residues. Germline CDR1 SGHRS, CDR2 YFSETQ. Germline trimming cut 4 bases from V and 5 bases from J; bases unmatched to any gene: 15. In DNA form, the CDR3 reads TGCGCCAGCAGCAGAAACGCACCGGGACTAGCGTCTAACAATGAGCAGTTCTTC. This encodes CASSRNAPGLASNNEQFF.

The chain couples TRBV12-1 to TRBJ1-1; the table names TRBD1, a call not compared with the DNA. TRBV12-1 has pseudogene status. The CDR3 is 17 amino acids. CDR3 sequence reads: CASSPRDRGPMNTEAFF. The CDR3 DNA is TGTGCCAGCAGTCCAAGAGACAGGGGGCCGATGAACACTGAAGCTTTCTTT.

Concerning this clone: Other DNA sequences within the sample encode an identical CDR3. V usage is TRBV18 and J usage is TRBJ2-7; D possibly corresponds to TRBD2 (5 bases). There are 12 residues in the CDR3. V dropped 1 base and J dropped 7 bases, with 8 bases sitting between them. The germline CDR1 and CDR2 sequences are KGHSH and LQKENI. The CDR3 nucleotides are TGTGCCAGCTCACCACGGGGAGATGAGCAGTACTTC. This sequence encodes CASSPRGDEQYF.

The chain uses TRBV4-3 and TRBJ1-2, with D perhaps TRBD1 (6 bases). The V end was cut by 0 bases, the J end by 4 bases, with 18 bases between. Germline CDR1 is LGHNA and CDR2 is YSLEER. The CDR3 loop spans 17 amino acids. CDR3: CASSQDHGSGASYGYTF. CDR3 nucleotide sequence: TGCGCCAGCAGCCAAGATCACGGGTCAGGGGCAAGCTATGGCTACACCTTC.

CDR3 in DNA: TGTGCCAGCAGTGAGACCGGGGGGCACCCTGGAGAGCAGTACTTC. Translation gives CASSETGGHPGEQYF. This sequence joins TRBV6-1 and TRBJ2-7, with D perhaps TRBD2 (7 bases). Germline V gene sequence: CDR1 MNHNS, CDR2 SASEGT. The CDR3 covers 15 residues. V gave up 3 bases and J gave up 7 bases, with 19 bases separating them.

The chain joins TRBV12-3 or TRBV12-4 to TRBJ2-1; no firm D call. V lost 5 bases and J 3 bases, leaving 2 bases between the germline ends. This CDR3 has 11 residues. CDR3 coding DNA: TGTGCCAGCAGTCTCTACAATGAGCAGTTCTTC. Its protein product is CASSLYNEQFF.

The chain carries TRBV6-5 and TRBJ1-4; perhaps TRBD1 as D (6 bases). The ends were cut back, 6 bases at V and 6 bases at J, with 14 bases in the middle. Germline loops: CDR1 MNHEY, CDR2 SVGAGI. The CDR3 is 14 residues long. CDR3 nucleotide sequence: TGTGCCAGCAGCCCAGGACAGCGGCATGAAAAACTGTTTTTT. The encoded protein is CASSPGQRHEKLFF.

The chain couples TRBV9 to TRBJ1-2; a possible D gene is TRBD1 (6 bases). V lost 3 bases, J lost 8 bases, and 17 bases lay in between. From germline, CDR1 is SGDLS and CDR2 YYNGEE. The CDR3 is 14 amino acids. CDR3 nucleotide sequence: TGTGCCAGCAGCGCCGATTTCAGGGGTTGGGGCTACACCTTC. Protein product: CASSADFRGWGYTF.

The chain recombines TRBV6-2 or TRBV6-3 with TRBJ2-7; D unclear. Per the germline V gene, CDR1 is MNHEY and CDR2 is SVGEGT. There are 16 residues in the CDR3. Trimming took 5 bases from V and 2 from J, leaving 19 bases between them. The CDR3 loop is CASSLTRGFWTYEQYF. As DNA, the CDR3 is TGTGCCAGCAGTCTCACCCGAGGATTTTGGACCTACGAGCAGTACTTC.